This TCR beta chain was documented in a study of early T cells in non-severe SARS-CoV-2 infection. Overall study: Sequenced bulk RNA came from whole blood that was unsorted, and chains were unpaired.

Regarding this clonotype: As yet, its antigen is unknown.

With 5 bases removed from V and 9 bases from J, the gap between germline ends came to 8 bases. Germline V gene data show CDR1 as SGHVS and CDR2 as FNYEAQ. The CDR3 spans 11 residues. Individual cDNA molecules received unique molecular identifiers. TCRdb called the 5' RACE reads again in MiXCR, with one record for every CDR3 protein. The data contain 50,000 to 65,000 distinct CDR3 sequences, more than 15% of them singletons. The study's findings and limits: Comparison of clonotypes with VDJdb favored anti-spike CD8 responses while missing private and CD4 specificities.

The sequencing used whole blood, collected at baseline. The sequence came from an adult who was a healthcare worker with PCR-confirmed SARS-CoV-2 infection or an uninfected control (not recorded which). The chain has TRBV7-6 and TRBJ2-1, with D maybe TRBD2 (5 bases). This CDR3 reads CASSPSTEQFF. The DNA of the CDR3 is TGTGCCAGCAGCCCTAGCACTGAGCAGTTCTTC.